One sample yielded the 14 T cell receptor beta chains listed below, sequenced in a study of shared clonotypes between healthy human individuals. Data came from immunoSEQ multiplex PCR; TCRdb stores just in-frame clones and leaves some out. This sample yields about 320,000 clones, of which about nine tenths are seen a single time; around 15% belongs to the top ten. Sample: memory CD8+ T cells sorted from blood. Subset noted: CD45RO+ cells pooled with CCR7-negative TemRA cells. All receptors derive from a man aged 18 to 29 in good health.

For this clone: The sample carries other DNA sequences with the same CDR3. In DNA form, the CDR3 reads TGCGCCAGCAGTGACCCGAACACTGAAGCTTTCTTT. Amino acid sequence: CASSDPNTEAFF. The chain is built from TRBV10-1 and TRBJ1-1, with no clear D. The ends were cut back, 3 bases at V and 1 base at J, with 3 bases in the middle. CDR3 length: 12 amino acids. Germline values: CDR1 WNHNN, CDR2 SYGVQD (reference sequence).

This chain links TRBV6-5 with TRBJ2-3, with a possible D match to TRBD1 (6 bases). The V gene lost 2 bases and the J gene lost 2 bases, with 11 bases spanning the gap. Germline values: CDR1 MNHEY, CDR2 SVGAGI. This CDR3 spans 15 amino acids. Here the CDR3 DNA reads TGTGCCAGCAGTTACATTCAGGGGTCCACAGATACGCAGTATTTT. Its protein product is CASSYIQGSTDTQYF.

There are a few counts of this clone. The chain employs TRBV11-3 and TRBJ2-3; D is tentatively TRBD1 or TRBD2 (5 bases each). This CDR3 has 15 amino acids. CDR1 SGHNT and CDR2 YENEEA come from the germline V gene. Trimming shortened V by 4 bases and J by 1 base, and 12 bases separated the two germline ends. For the CDR3, the DNA is TGTGCCAGCAGCTGGGGACCCGGGGGCACAGATACGCAGTATTTT. This translates into CASSWGPGGTDTQYF. The whole variable domain, filled in from reference TRBV11-3 and TRBJ2-3, reads EAGVVQSPRYKIIEKKQPVAFWCNPISGHNTLYWYLQNLGQGPELLIRYENEEAVDDSQLPKDRFSAERLKGVDSTLKIQPAELGDSAVYLCASSWGPGGTDTQYFGPGTRLTVL.

The chain employs TRBV7-9 and TRBJ2-5, with TRBD2 matching over 11 bases. This CDR3 is 16 amino acids long. V trimming: 4 bases; J trimming: 4 bases; junction bases outside the gene matches: 8. Germline V CDR1 and CDR2: SEHNR, FQNEAQ (reference sequence). In nucleotides, the CDR3 is TGTGCCAGCAGCTCTCTAGCGGGGGGTTATGTAGAGACCCAGTACTTC. Translation gives CASSSLAGGYVETQYF.

This chain joins TRBV11-2 and TRBJ1-2; 9 bases agree with TRBD1. The V gene's germline CDR1 is SGHAT and CDR2 FQNNGV. V lost 0 bases, J lost 4 bases, and 9 bases stayed unmatched. The CDR3 loop spans 17 amino acids. The CDR3 is CASSLETGTGILYGYTF. The CDR3 coding sequence is TGTGCCAGCAGCTTAGAAACCGGGACAGGGATTCTCTATGGCTACACCTTC.

This rearrangement joins TRBV4-3 to TRBJ1-3; D gene unclear. The length of the CDR3 is 16 residues. V lost 0 bases, J lost 3 bases, and 12 bases lay in between. Germline CDR1 LGHNA, CDR2 YSLEER. The CDR3 DNA sequence: TGCGCCAGCAGCCAAGATTCGTACGGCTATGGAAACACCATATATTTT. This sequence encodes CASSQDSYGYGNTIYF.

This rearrangement joins TRBV30 to TRBJ1-5; 7 bases map to TRBD1. In germline, CDR1 is GTSNPN, CDR2 SVGIG (reference sequence). CDR3 length equals 14 residues. The junction had 6 bases not matched to a gene; V was cut back by 7 bases and J by 0 bases. Written as DNA, the CDR3 is TGTGCCTCCGGACAGGAGAATAGCAATCAGCCCCAGCATTTT. This translates into CASGQENSNQPQHF.

The chain combines TRBV11-2 with TRBJ2-1; 8 positions agree with TRBD2. The J segment lost 5 bases and the V segment lost 2 bases, leaving 8 bases of the junction unmatched. CDR3 size: 16 residues. The germline V gene has CDR1 SGHAT and CDR2 FQNNGV. The CDR3 coding sequence is TGTGCCAGCAGCTTAAATGGGCGGGAGGCCCACAATGAGCAGTTCTTC. It specifies CASSLNGREAHNEQFF.

On this clone: Within the sample, other DNA sequences also encode this same CDR3. The chain uses TRBV9 and TRBJ2-7, with no clear D. Germline loops: CDR1 SGDLS, CDR2 YYNGEE. The CDR3 is 14 amino acids. V was clipped by 0 bases and J by 1 base, with 8 bases between them. The CDR3 DNA is TGTGCCAGCAGCGTAGGCGGCGAATCCTACGAGCAGTACTTC. This encodes CASSVGGESYEQYF.

The chain employs TRBV6-5 and TRBJ2-7, with 8 bases that match TRBD1. V shed 4 bases, J shed 7 bases, and the junction held 9 bases outside the gene matches. Germline CDR1 is MNHEY and CDR2 is SVGAGI. The CDR3 totals 14 residues. The CDR3 bases are TGTGCCAGCAGTTCAGGGGCAGGGGGCCGTGAGCAGTACTTC. Protein: CASSSGAGGREQYF.

The V call is TRBV6-5, the J call TRBJ2-7; 12 nucleotides align to TRBD1. Germline values: CDR1 MNHEY, CDR2 SVGAGI. The CDR3 contains 15 residues. V trimming: 7 bases; J trimming: 5 bases; junction bases outside the gene matches: 9. CDR3 nucleotide sequence: TGTGCCAGCACCTGGGGACAGGGGGCTGCCAACGAGCAGTACTTC. Its protein is CASTWGQGAANEQYF.

This chain connects TRBV5-1 to TRBJ2-7; 8 positions match TRBD2. V lost 2 bases to trimming and J lost 3 bases; unmatched junction nucleotides: 7. Germline CDR1 and CDR2: SGHRS and YFSETQ. The CDR3 runs to 15 residues. CDR3 in DNA: TGCGCCAGCAGCTTTGACCCGGGGGGGTTCTACGAGCAGTACTTC. It encodes CASSFDPGGFYEQYF.

Turning to this clone: The same CDR3 also results from other DNA sequences found in this sample. Here the CDR3 reads CASSFGGEQYF. The CDR3 bases are TGTGCCAGCAGCTTTGGTGGCGAGCAGTACTTC. The chain uses TRBV7-2 and TRBJ2-7; no clear D gene. The CDR3 runs to 11 residues. The germline V and J ends were trimmed by 3 bases and 6 bases, with 6 bases remaining between them. CDR1 and CDR2 from the germline V gene are SGHTA and FQGNSA. Full variable domain (remainder filled in from reference TRBV7-2 and TRBJ2-7): GAGVSQSPSNKVTEKGKDVELRCDPISGHTALYWYRQSLGQGLEFLIYFQGNSAPDKSGLPSDRFSAERTGGSVSTLTIQRTQQEDSAVYLCASSFGGEQYFGPGTRLTVT.

The chain carries TRBV7-9 and TRBJ1-3; weak D call: TRBD1 (5 bases). This CDR3 comprises 18 residues. V shed 1 base and J shed 0 bases, with 16 bases lying between them. Germline loops: CDR1 SEHNR, CDR2 FQNEAQ (reference sequence). The CDR3 DNA follows: TGTGCCAGCAGCTTAGTGTGGGGCTACGGAAGCTCTGGAAACACCATATATTTT. It specifies CASSLVWGYGSSGNTIYF.